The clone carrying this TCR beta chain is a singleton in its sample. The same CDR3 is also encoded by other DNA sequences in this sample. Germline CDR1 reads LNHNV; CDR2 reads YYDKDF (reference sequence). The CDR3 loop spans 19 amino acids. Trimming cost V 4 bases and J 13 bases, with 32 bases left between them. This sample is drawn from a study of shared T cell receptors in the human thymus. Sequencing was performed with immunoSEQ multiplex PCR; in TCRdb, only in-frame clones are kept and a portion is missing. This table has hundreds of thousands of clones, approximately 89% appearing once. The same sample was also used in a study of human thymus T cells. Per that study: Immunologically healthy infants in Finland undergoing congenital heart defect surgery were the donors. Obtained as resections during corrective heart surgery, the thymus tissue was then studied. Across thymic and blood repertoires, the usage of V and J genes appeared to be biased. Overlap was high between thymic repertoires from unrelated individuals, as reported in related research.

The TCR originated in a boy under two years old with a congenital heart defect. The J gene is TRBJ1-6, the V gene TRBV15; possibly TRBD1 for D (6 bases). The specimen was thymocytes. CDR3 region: CATSTPGQTTGSGRSPLHF. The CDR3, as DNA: TGTGCCACCAGCACACCGGGACAAACTACGGGTAGTGGGCGTTCCCCCCTCCACTTT.